Sequencing of this T cell receptor beta chain was carried out in a study of identifying expanded T cells in peripheral blood. Study-wide points: Two-week clone count variance significantly increased as total template count grew. Technical replicates showed approximately 1.2 changed clones; two weeks approximately 16; four weeks 19.

Method: immunoSEQ multiplex PCR; TCRdb's copy keeps in-frame clones and lacks some. Of approximately 120,000 clones in the sample, 88% were seen once. The CDR3 has 13 amino acids. V lost 4 bases to trimming and J lost 3 bases, with 9 bases between them. Germline V lookup: CDR1 MNHNS, CDR2 SASEGT. As regards this clone: Antigen unknown.

Collection occurred without any documented infections or immune events in donors. The sample taken for sequencing was blood. The chain employs TRBV6-1 and TRBJ1-2; D perhaps matches TRBD1 (6 bases). The receptor was isolated from a person aged 18-69 years in good health. The CDR3 here is CASSVQGHYGYTF. In DNA, the CDR3 is TGTGCCAGCAGTGTTCAGGGGCACTATGGCTACACCTTC.